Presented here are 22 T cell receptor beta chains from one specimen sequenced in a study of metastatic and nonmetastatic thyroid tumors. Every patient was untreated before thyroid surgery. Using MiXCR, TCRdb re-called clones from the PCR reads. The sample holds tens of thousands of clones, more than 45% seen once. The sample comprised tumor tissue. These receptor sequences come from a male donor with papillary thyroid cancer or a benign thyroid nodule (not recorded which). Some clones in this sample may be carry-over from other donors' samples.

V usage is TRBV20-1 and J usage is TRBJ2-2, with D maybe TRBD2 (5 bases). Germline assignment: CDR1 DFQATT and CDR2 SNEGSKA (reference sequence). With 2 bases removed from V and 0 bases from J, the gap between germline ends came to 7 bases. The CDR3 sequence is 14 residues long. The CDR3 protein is CSARLATNTGELFF. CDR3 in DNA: TGCAGTGCTAGACTAGCTACGAACACCGGGGAGCTGTTTTTT.

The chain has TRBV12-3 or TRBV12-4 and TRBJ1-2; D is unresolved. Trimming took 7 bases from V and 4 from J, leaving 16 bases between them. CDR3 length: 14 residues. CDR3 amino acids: CASTLGPSGYGYTF. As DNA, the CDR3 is TGTGCCAGCACCCTAGGGCCGTCTGGCTATGGCTACACCTTC.

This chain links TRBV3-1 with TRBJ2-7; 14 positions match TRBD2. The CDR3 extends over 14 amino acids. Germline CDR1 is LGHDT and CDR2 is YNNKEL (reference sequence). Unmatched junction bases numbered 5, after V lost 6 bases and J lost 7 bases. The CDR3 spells CASSVGTSGSEQYF. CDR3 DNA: TGTGCCAGCAGTGTCGGGACTAGCGGGAGTGAGCAGTACTTC.

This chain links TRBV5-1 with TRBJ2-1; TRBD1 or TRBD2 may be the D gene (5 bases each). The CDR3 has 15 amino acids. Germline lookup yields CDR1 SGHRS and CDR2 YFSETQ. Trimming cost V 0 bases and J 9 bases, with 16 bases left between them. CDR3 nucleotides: TGCGCCAGCAGCTTGGAAGAGTCGGGGCGTGGTGAGCAGTTCTTC. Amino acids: CASSLEESGRGEQFF.

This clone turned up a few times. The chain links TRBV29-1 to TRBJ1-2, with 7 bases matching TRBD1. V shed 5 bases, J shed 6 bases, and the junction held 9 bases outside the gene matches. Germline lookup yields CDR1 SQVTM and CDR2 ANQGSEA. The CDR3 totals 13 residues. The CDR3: CSVIRDSTDGYTF. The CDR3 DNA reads TGCAGCGTTATTCGGGACAGCACTGATGGCTACACCTTC.

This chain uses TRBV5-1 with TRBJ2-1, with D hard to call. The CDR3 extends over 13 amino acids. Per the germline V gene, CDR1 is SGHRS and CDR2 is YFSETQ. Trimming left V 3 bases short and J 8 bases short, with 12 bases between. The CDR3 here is CASSSQPGYEQFF. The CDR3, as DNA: TGCGCCAGCAGCTCCCAGCCTGGCTATGAGCAGTTCTTC.

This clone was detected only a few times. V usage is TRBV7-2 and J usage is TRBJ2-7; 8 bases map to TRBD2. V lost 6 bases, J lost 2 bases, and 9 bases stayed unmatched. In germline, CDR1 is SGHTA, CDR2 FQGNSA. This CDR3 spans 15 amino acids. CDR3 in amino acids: CASSVLPGGAYEQYF. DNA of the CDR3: TGTGCCAGCAGTGTCCTTCCGGGAGGGGCCTACGAGCAGTACTTC. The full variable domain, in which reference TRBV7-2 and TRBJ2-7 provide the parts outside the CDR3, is GAGVSQSPSNKVTEKGKDVELRCDPISGHTALYWYRQSLGQGLEFLIYFQGNSAPDKSGLPSDRFSAERTGGSVSTLTIQRTQQEDSAVYLCASSVLPGGAYEQYFGPGTRLTVT.

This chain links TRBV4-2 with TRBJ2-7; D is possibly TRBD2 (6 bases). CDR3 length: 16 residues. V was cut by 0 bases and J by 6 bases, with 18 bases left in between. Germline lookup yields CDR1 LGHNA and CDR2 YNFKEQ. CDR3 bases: TGTGCCAGCAGCCAAGAGGGGGGACCCCAGGGCGTCGAGCAGTACTTC. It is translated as CASSQEGGPQGVEQYF.

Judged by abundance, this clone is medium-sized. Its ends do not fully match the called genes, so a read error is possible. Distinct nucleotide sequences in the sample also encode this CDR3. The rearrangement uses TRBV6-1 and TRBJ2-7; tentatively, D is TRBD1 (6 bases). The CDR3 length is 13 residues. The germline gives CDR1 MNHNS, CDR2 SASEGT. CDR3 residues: CASRHRAPHEQYF. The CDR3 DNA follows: TGTGCTAGCAGGCACAGGGCCCCCCACGAGCAGTACTTC.

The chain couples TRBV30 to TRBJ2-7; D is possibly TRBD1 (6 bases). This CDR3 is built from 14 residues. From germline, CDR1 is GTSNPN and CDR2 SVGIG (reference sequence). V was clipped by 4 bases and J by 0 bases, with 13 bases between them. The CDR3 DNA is TGTGCCTGGACGTTCAGGGGTAGCTCCTACGAGCAGTACTTC. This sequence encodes CAWTFRGSSYEQYF.

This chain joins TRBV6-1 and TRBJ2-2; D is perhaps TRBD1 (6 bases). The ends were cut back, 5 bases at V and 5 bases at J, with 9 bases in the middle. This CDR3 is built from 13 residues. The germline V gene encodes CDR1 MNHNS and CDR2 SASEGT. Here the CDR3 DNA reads TGTGCCAGCAGTCGAACAGGGACCGGGGAGCTGTTTTTT. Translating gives CASSRTGTGELFF.

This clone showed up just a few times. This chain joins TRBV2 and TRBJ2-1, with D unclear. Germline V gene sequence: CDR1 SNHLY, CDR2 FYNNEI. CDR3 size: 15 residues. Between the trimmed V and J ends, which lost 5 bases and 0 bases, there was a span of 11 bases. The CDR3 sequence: CASSLSASSYNEQFF. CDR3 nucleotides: TGTGCCAGCAGTCTCAGCGCGAGCTCCTACAATGAGCAGTTCTTC. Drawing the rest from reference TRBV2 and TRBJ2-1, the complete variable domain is EPEVTQTPSHQVTQMGQEVILRCVPISNHLYFYWYRQILGQKVEFLVSFYNNEISEKSEIFDDQFSVERPDGSNFTLKIRSTKLEDSAMYFCASSLSASSYNEQFFGPGTRLTVL.

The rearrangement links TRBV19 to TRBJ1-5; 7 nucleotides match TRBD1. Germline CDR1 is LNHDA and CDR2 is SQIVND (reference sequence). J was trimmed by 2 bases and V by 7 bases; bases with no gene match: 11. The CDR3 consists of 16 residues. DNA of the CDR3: TGTGCCAGTAATTCCCCCCAGCAGGGGGGCAATCAGCCCCAGCATTTT. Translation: CASNSPQQGGNQPQHF.

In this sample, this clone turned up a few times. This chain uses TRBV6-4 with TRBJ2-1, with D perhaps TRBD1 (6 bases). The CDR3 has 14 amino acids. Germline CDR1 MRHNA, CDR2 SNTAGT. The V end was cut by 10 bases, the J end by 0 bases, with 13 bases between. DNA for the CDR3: TGTGCCACCCAGAGCAGGGGCTCCTACAATGAGCAGTTCTTC. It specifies CATQSRGSYNEQFF.

In nucleotides, the CDR3 is TGTGCCACCAGTGATTTGTTCCTAGCGCTAGATAGGGATGAGCAGTTCTTC. Translated: CATSDLFLALDRDEQFF. The rearrangement links TRBV24-1 to TRBJ2-1; D is perhaps TRBD2 (6 bases). The CDR3 has 17 amino acids. Trimming pared 0 bases from V and 8 bases from J, leaving 19 bases between. Germline-derived CDR1 and CDR2 are KGHDR and SFDVKD.

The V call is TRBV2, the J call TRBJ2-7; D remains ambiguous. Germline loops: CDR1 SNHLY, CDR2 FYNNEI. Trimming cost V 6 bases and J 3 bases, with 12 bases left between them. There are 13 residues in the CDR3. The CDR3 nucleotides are TGTGCCAGCAGGGGTCCCCGCAACTACGAGCAGTACTTC. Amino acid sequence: CASRGPRNYEQYF.

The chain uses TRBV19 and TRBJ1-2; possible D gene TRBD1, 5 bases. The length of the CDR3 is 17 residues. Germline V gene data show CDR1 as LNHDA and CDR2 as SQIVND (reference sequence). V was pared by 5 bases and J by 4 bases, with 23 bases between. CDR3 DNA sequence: TGTGCCAGTAGTTCGGTGGGGCAGGCCACACGGTCCTATGGCTACACCTTC. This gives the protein CASSSVGQATRSYGYTF.

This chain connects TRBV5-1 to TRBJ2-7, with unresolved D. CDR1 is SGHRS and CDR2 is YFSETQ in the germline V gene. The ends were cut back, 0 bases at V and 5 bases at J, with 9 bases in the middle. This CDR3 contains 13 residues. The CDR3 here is CASSLAGMDEQYF. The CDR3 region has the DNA TGCGCCAGCAGCTTGGCAGGCATGGACGAGCAGTACTTC.

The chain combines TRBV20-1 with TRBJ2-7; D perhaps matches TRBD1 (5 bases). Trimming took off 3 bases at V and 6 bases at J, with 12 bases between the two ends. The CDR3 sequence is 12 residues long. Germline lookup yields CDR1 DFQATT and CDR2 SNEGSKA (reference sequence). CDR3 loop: CSARGRRAEQYF. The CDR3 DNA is TGCAGTGCTAGGGGGCGCAGGGCCGAGCAGTACTTC.

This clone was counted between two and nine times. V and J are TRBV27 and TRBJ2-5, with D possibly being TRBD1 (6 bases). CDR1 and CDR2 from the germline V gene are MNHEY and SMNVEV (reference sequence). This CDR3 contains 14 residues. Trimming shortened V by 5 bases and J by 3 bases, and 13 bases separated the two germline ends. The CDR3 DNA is TGTGCCAGCAGTGCCCTAGGACAGAAAGAGACCCAGTACTTC. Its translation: CASSALGQKETQYF.

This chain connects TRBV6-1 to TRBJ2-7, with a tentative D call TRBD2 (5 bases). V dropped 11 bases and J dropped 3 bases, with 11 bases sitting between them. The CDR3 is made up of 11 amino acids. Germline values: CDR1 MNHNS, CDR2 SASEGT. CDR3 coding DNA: TGTGCCTGCGGGCAGAGCTACGAGCAGTACGTC. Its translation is CACGQSYEQYV.

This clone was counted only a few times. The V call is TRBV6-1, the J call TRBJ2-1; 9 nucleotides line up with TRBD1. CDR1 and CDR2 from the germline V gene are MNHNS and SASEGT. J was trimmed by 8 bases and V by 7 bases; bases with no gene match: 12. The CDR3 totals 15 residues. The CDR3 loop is CASTYAEDRGDEQFF. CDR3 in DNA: TGTGCCAGCACCTATGCTGAAGACAGGGGGGATGAGCAGTTCTTC.